A selection of T cell receptor beta chains follows, all from one sample in a study of cytomegalovirus exposure and HLA in healthy donors. Assay: immunoSEQ multiplex PCR; the TCRdb copy retains only in-frame clones and omits some. The sample gives roughly 150,000 clones, 75% to 90% of which show up once; 2% to 2.5% is in the top ten. Sequenced input: PBMCs. All receptors derive from a male donor in good health and CMV-seronegative. CDR3s include the opening cysteine and the closing phenylalanine or tryptophan. D genes are given only for firm matches. Some rows mark clone size as missing; the rest say once, few, many or name a class of expanded clone.

J	V	size	D	CDR3	DNA
TRBJ1-4	TRBV7-6	.	TRBD1	CASSPRQGNEKLFF	TGTGCCAGCAGCCCGAGACAGGGGAATGAAAAACTGTTTTTT
TRBJ1-1	TRBV4-2	once	.	CASSPLERVNTEAFF	TGTGCCAGCAGCCCCTTAGAACGGGTGAACACTGAAGCTTTCTTT
TRBJ1-2	TRBV7-9	.	.	CASSRSNYGYTF	TGTGCCAGCAGCCGCAGTAACTATGGCTACACCTTC
TRBJ2-5	TRBV6-5	few	TRBD2	CASSYSAGGRETQYF	TGTGCCAGCAGTTATTCAGCGGGGGGGCGAGAGACCCAGTACTTC
TRBJ1-6	TRBV10-3	.	TRBD1	CAIRGTGNSPLHF	TGTGCCATCAGGGGGACAGGGAATTCACCCCTCCACTTT
TRBJ2-2	TRBV5-6	.	TRBD1	CASRKAGTGVAGELFF	TGTGCCAGCAGGAAAGCCGGGACAGGGGTAGCCGGGGAGCTGTTTTTT
TRBJ2-7	TRBV30	.	.	CAWSRTVVNYEQYF	TGTGCCTGGAGTCGAACAGTAGTAAACTACGAGCAGTACTTC
TRBJ2-3	TRBV4-1	.	TRBD2	CASSLGLVGTDTQYF	TGCGCCAGCAGCCTGGGACTAGTCGGCACAGATACGCAGTATTTT
TRBJ1-6	TRBV14	.	.	CASSLGQYNSPLHF	TGTGCCAGCAGCCTTGGACAGTATAATTCACCCCTCCACTTT
TRBJ1-1	TRBV30	.	.	CAWSGRGTEAFF	TGTGCCTGGAGTGGTAGGGGCACTGAAGCTTTCTTT
TRBJ1-4	TRBV11-2	.	TRBD1	CASSLALGQGEWGSEKLFF	TGTGCCAGCAGCTTAGCATTGGGACAGGGGGAATGGGGGAGTGAAAAACTGTTTTTT
TRBJ1-2	TRBV19	once	.	CASTPGTLLNYGYTF	TGTGCCAGTACCCCAGGGACACTTCTAAACTATGGCTACACCTTC
TRBJ2-2	TRBV7-7	once	TRBD1	CASSLETGRAGELFF	TGTGCTAGCAGCTTAGAGACAGGGCGAGCCGGGGAGCTGTTTTTT
TRBJ1-5	TRBV10-3	.	TRBD1	CAISVGPGQGNQPQHF	TGTGCCATCAGTGTTGGGCCGGGACAGGGGAATCAGCCCCAGCATTTT
TRBJ2-2	TRBV2	.	TRBD2	CASSDALAGRTGELFF	TGTGCCAGCAGTGACGCGCTAGCGGGGAGGACCGGGGAGCTGTTTTTT